Presented here are 13 T cell receptor beta chains from one specimen sequenced in a study of blood T cell repertoires in COVID-19. TCRdb's copy holds only in-frame clones and misses some; the assay was immunoSEQ multiplex PCR. This table has some 150,000 clones, over 75% appearing once. Sequencing was performed on peripheral blood. These receptors all come from a man aged 55 to 69 with COVID-19, enrolled during active disease.

The J gene is TRBJ1-1, the V gene TRBV19; D is uncertain. Trimming took 7 bases from V and 5 from J, leaving 17 bases between them. CDR3 size: 14 residues. CDR1 is LNHDA, CDR2 SQIVND, per germline (reference sequence). The CDR3 protein is CASNSGGSRTEAFF. The CDR3 DNA reads TGTGCCAGTAACTCCGGCGGTAGCCGGACTGAAGCTTTCTTT.

The chain employs TRBV28 and TRBJ2-7, with 10 bases that match TRBD1. The CDR3 runs 15 residues. Trimming at V came to 9 bases and at J to 4 bases, leaving 12 bases not matched to a gene. CDR1 is MDHEN, CDR2 SYDVKM, per germline. CDR3 sequence reads: CASLRTGTGEYEQYF. The DNA of the CDR3 is TGTGCCAGTCTGAGAACCGGGACAGGGGAATACGAGCAGTACTTC.

The J gene is TRBJ2-4, the V gene TRBV11-1, with 10 bases aligning to TRBD1. CDR1 is SGHAT, CDR2 FQDESV, per germline (reference sequence). The CDR3 loop spans 16 amino acids. The trim removed 4 bases at V and 8 bases at J, leaving 11 bases unmatched. The DNA of the CDR3 is TGTGCCAGCAGCTCCTTCTGGGACAGGGGAGGAGACATTCAGTACTTC. As protein: CASSSFWDRGGDIQYF.

The CDR3 is CASSVQAVTNEKLFF. The DNA of the CDR3 is TGTGCCAGTAGTGTACAGGCAGTAACTAATGAAAAACTGTTTTTT. J is TRBJ1-4 and V is TRBV19; a weak D match, TRBD1 (5 bases). The ends were cut back, 5 bases at V and 1 base at J, with 11 bases in the middle. CDR1 is LNHDA, CDR2 SQIVND, per germline (reference sequence). The CDR3 has 15 amino acids. Together with reference TRBV19 and TRBJ1-4, the CDR3 gives the full variable domain: DGGITQSPKYLFRKEGQNVTLSCEQNLNHDAMYWYRQDPGQGLRLIYYSQIVNDFQKGDIAEGYSVSREKKESFPLTVTSAQKNPTAFYLCASSVQAVTNEKLFFGSGTQLSVL.

The rearrangement links TRBV18 to TRBJ2-3; TRBD2 matches at 7 bases. Germline trimming cut 2 bases from V and 2 bases from J; bases unmatched to any gene: 1. The CDR3 spans 14 residues. Germline lookup yields CDR1 KGHSH and CDR2 LQKENI. This chain's CDR3 is CASSPAGATDTQYF. DNA of the CDR3: TGTGCCAGCTCACCAGCGGGAGCCACAGATACGCAGTATTTT.

The chain carries TRBV2 and TRBJ2-3; the D gene is possibly TRBD1 (6 bases). Between the trimmed V and J ends, which lost 5 bases and 4 bases, there was a span of 13 bases. Germline loops: CDR1 SNHLY, CDR2 FYNNEI. The CDR3 is 14 amino acids. CDR3 in DNA: TGTGCCAGCAGTTTCGGACAGATCGCAGATACGCAGTATTTT. It specifies CASSFGQIADTQYF.

This clone has a handful of counts. V usage is TRBV4-2 and J usage is TRBJ1-3; D gene uncertain. Trimming left V 0 bases short and J 6 bases short, with 6 bases between. The CDR3 consists of 13 residues. CDR1 LGHNA and CDR2 YNFKEQ come from the germline V gene. The CDR3 loop is CASSQDVANTIYF. Written as DNA, the CDR3 is TGTGCCAGCAGCCAAGATGTGGCAAACACCATATATTTT.

The chain combines TRBV29-1 with TRBJ1-2; 7 bases map to TRBD1. V shed 6 bases and J 8 bases; nucleotides not matched to a gene: 9. Germline V gene data show CDR1 as SQVTM and CDR2 as ANQGSEA. The CDR3 runs to 12 residues. CDR3 nucleotides: TGCAGCGTGCAACTGACAGGGTTCGGCTACACCTTC. Translating it yields CSVQLTGFGYTF.

The chain employs TRBV5-1 and TRBJ2-2; the match to TRBD2 covers 7 bases. The germline gives CDR1 SGHRS, CDR2 YFSETQ. V was clipped by 4 bases and J by 6 bases; unmatched bases: 3. The CDR3 extends over 13 amino acids. The CDR3 nucleotides are TGCGCCAGCAGCGGGAGGGACTCCGGGGAGCTGTTTTTT. It yields the protein CASSGRDSGELFF.

The V and J genes are TRBV30 and TRBJ1-2, with D possibly matching TRBD1 (5 bases). V lost 3 bases and J 4 bases, leaving 18 bases between the germline ends. The germline V gene encodes CDR1 GTSNPN and CDR2 SVGIG (reference sequence). The length of the CDR3 is 15 residues. CDR3 region: CAWRSPPGFVYGYTF. CDR3 sequence (DNA): TGTGCCTGGAGGTCCCCTCCAGGGTTCGTCTATGGCTACACCTTC. Supplemented by reference TRBV30 and TRBJ1-2, the full variable domain reads SQTIHQWPATLVQPVGSPLSLECTVEGTSNPNLYWYRQAAGRGLQLLFYSVGIGQISSEVPQNLSASRPQDRQFILSSKKLLLSDSGFYLCAWRSPPGFVYGYTFGSGTRLTVV.

The chain has TRBV28 and TRBJ1-2, with a possible D match to TRBD1 (5 bases). CDR3 length: 13 amino acids. The germline CDR1 and CDR2 sequences are MDHEN and SYDVKM. V lost 2 bases, J lost 8 bases, and 12 bases lay in between. CDR3 in DNA: TGTGCCAGCAGTTTAGACAGCCTTACGGGCTACACCTTC. Translating it yields CASSLDSLTGYTF.

The V call is TRBV28, the J call TRBJ1-5; D remains ambiguous. The CDR3 extends over 14 amino acids. Trimming shortened V by 7 bases and J by 5 bases, and 15 bases separated the two germline ends. Germline values: CDR1 MDHEN, CDR2 SYDVKM. CDR3 region: CASTSSSDYQPQHF. The CDR3 nucleotides are TGTGCCAGCACCTCAAGTTCGGACTATCAGCCCCAGCATTTT. Using reference TRBV28 and TRBJ1-5 for the parts outside the CDR3, the full variable domain is DVKVTQSSRYLVKRTGEKVFLECVQDMDHENMFWYRQDPGLGLRLIYFSYDVKMKEKGDIPEGYSVSREKKERFSLILESASTNQTSMYLCASTSSSDYQPQHFGDGTRLSIL.

Of note for this clone: The same CDR3 is also encoded by other DNA sequences in this sample. The chain links TRBV28 to TRBJ1-2; D uncertain. The ends were cut back, 2 bases at V and 7 bases at J, with 8 bases in the middle. CDR1 and CDR2 from the germline V gene are MDHEN and SYDVKM. CDR3 length equals 12 residues. The CDR3 DNA is TGTGCCAGCAGTTTAGGGAGTTTTGGCTACACCTTC. Its translation: CASSLGSFGYTF.